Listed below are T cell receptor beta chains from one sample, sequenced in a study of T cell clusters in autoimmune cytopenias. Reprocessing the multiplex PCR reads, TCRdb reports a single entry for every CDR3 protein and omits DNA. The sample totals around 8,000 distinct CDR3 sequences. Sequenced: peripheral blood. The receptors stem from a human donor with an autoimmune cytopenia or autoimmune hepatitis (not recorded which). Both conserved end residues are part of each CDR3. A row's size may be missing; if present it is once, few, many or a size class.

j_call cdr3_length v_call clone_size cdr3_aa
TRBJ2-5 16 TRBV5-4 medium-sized CASSSEGTSGEETQYF
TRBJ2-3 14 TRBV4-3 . CASSQRLRTDTQYF
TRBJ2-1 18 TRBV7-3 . CASSLWGEASGYYNEQFF
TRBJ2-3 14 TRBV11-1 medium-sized CASSFDRGVETQYF
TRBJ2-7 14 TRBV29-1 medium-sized CSVEGTGGVYEQYF
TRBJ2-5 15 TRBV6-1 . CASSEAVGRIETQYF
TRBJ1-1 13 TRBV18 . CASSPPGGYRAFF
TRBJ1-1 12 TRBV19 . CASGPGNTEAFF
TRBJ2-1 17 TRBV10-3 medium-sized CAISESPSAMDRPGQFF
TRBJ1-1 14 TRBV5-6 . CASSPWSTNTEAFF
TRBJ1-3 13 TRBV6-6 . CASQESSGNTIYF
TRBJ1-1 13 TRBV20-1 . CSALAGGTTEAFF
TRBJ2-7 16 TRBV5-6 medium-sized CASGDSGLAGGYEQYF
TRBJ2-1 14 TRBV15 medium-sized CATSRIEAVHEQFF
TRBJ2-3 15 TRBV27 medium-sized CASRSYGAYTDTQYF
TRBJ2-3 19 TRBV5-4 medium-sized CASSTRTSGGEFPTDTQYF
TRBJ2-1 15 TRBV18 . CASSPPTGGVDEQFF
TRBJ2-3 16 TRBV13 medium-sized CASSLEFAGFTDTQYF